The rows below give T cell receptor beta chains drawn from one sample of a study of OX40 agonist ivuxolimab in advanced cancers. TCRdb's table, derived via immunoSEQ multiplex PCR, lists solely in-frame clones and lacks some. Among 35,000 to 40,000 clones listed, about three quarters were seen once. The input for sequencing was CD4+ or CD8+ T cells sorted from blood, taken in a trial of the OX40 agonist ivuxolimab. These receptors were obtained from an adult with an advanced solid tumor such as melanoma, head and neck, liver or kidney cancer. CDR3s include the opening cysteine and the closing phenylalanine or tryptophan. The D gene is left open where the match is weak. Size is stated for part of the rows, as once, few or many counts, or as a class when the clone is expanded.

V	size	D	J	CDR3	DNA
TRBV9	few	TRBD2	TRBJ2-1	CASSAGASGDPRYEQFF	TGTGCCAGCAGCGCCGGGGCTAGCGGGGATCCAAGGTATGAGCAGTTCTTC
TRBV6-1	-	TRBD2	TRBJ2-5	CASIRLAGGGETQYF	TGTGCCAGCATTCGACTAGCGGGAGGTGGGGAGACCCAGTACTTC
TRBV10-3	-	-	TRBJ2-1	CAISESNYNEQFF	TGTGCCATCAGTGAGTCTAACTACAATGAGCAGTTCTTC
TRBV28	few	-	TRBJ1-5	CASSPFVGRDQPQHF	TGTGCCAGCAGCCCCTTTGTGGGGCGAGATCAGCCCCAGCATTTT
TRBV6-4	-	-	TRBJ2-7	CASSESVMGYEQYF	TGTGCCAGCAGTGAGAGCGTAATGGGATACGAGCAGTACTTC
TRBV9	-	TRBD1	TRBJ1-1	CASSLDRGTEAFF	TGTGCCAGCAGCCTGGACAGGGGCACTGAAGCTTTCTTT
TRBV11-3	few	-	TRBJ2-3	CASSPGGGTDTQYF	TGTGCCAGCAGCCCAGGGGGGGGCACAGATACGCAGTATTTT
TRBV28	-	-	TRBJ1-2	CASSLGFFSYGYTF	TGTGCCAGCAGTTTAGGTTTTTTTTCCTATGGCTACACCTTC
TRBV10-3	-	TRBD1	TRBJ2-5	CATQGQGVETQYF	TGTGCCACACAAGGGCAGGGGGTTGAGACCCAGTACTTC
TRBV7-9	-	-	TRBJ2-5	CASSPRSWAGQETQYF	TGTGCCAGCAGCCCACGCTCTTGGGCAGGGCAAGAGACCCAGTACTTC
TRBV6-4	-	-	TRBJ1-5	CATQGGLTSNQPQHF	TGTGCCACCCAGGGAGGACTCACCTCCAATCAGCCCCAGCATTTT
TRBV2	-	TRBD1	TRBJ1-5	CASSETGGSNQPQHF	TGTGCCAGCAGTGAAACAGGGGGCAGCAATCAGCCCCAGCATTTT
TRBV6-5	-	-	TRBJ2-2	CASSFQYTGELFF	TGTGCCAGCAGTTTCCAGTATACCGGGGAGCTGTTTTTT
TRBV10-3	-	-	TRBJ1-2	CATGTSRGYGYTF	TGTGCCACCGGAACGAGTCGTGGCTATGGCTACACCTTC
TRBV7-9	-	-	TRBJ1-3	CASSLDGNTIYF	TGTGCCAGCAGCTTAGACGGAAACACCATATATTTT
TRBV27	few	TRBD2	TRBJ2-7	CASSSGTSGSVEQYF	TGTGCCAGCAGTTCCGGGACTAGCGGGAGCGTGGAGCAGTACTTC
TRBV7-6	-	TRBD2	TRBJ2-3	CASSGTSGYTQYF	TGTGCCAGCAGCGGGACTAGCGGGTATACGCAGTATTTT
TRBV28	-	TRBD1	TRBJ2-2	CASSPGGSIGELFF	TGTGCCAGCAGTCCAGGGGGCTCGATCGGGGAGCTGTTTTTT
TRBV18	-	TRBD1	TRBJ2-3	CASSPGGRGLPFTDTQYF	TGTGCCAGCTCACCAGGCGGCAGGGGGCTTCCCTTCACAGATACGCAGTATTTT
TRBV29-1	-	-	TRBJ2-3	CSVAASRAVPDTQYF	TGCAGCGTTGCCGCATCTAGGGCTGTTCCAGATACGCAGTATTTT
TRBV6-1	once	-	TRBJ1-2	CASSVYSFNYGYTF	TGTGCCAGCAGTGTTTACTCTTTTAACTATGGCTACACCTTC
TRBV15	-	-	TRBJ1-3	CATSRSSGNTIYF	TGTGCCACCAGTCGGAGCTCTGGAAACACCATATATTTT
TRBV19	-	TRBD2	TRBJ2-1	CASRGTRGREQFF	TGTGCCAGTAGAGGGACTAGGGGTCGCGAGCAGTTCTTC
TRBV5-5	once	TRBD1	TRBJ1-1	CASTYQTGGTEAFF	TGTGCCAGCACCTATCAGACAGGGGGAACTGAAGCTTTCTTT
TRBV10-3	-	TRBD1	TRBJ1-1	CAISDGTGIYTEAFF	TGTGCCATCAGTGACGGGACAGGGATATACACTGAAGCTTTCTTT
TRBV6-1	-	TRBD2	TRBJ2-3	CASSPGGGRTDTQYF	TGTGCCAGCAGCCCCGGGGGGGGGCGCACAGATACGCAGTATTTT
TRBV18	-	-	TRBJ2-3	CASSPPGAGRGRETQYF	TGTGCCAGCTCACCCCCGGGGGCCGGAAGGGGCCGTGAAACGCAGTATTTT
TRBV18	few	-	TRBJ1-6	CASSPPKSPLHF	TGTGCCAGCTCACCACCGAAATCACCCCTCCACTTT